The source of this TCR beta chain is a study of neurological immune-mediated disorders. One entry per CDR3 protein, called by TCRdb with MiXCR from the 5' RACE reads. The data hold about 80,000 distinct CDR3 sequences, with around 6% observed a single time. The CDR3 has 13 amino acids. CDR1 is SGHRS, CDR2 YFSETQ, per germline. Between the trimmed V and J ends, which lost 0 bases and 5 bases, there was a span of 8 bases. As to time point: longitudinal time-point 2. This clonotype was seen at least ten times. This chain connects TRBV5-1 to TRBJ1-2; the D is unclear. This receptor was identified in a woman between 55 and 75 years old with multiple sclerosis. The sequenced sample was PBMCs. CDR3 DNA sequence: TGCGCCAGCAGCTTGGAAGTCCAGTATGGCTACACCTTC. It yields the protein CASSLEVQYGYTF.